The present entry profiles one TCR beta chain with its context. Its antigen is not identified. The data are from a study of OX40 agonist ivuxolimab in advanced cancers. Across the whole study: Dose-escalation cases comprised hepatocellular carcinoma, melanoma, renal cell or head and neck cancer. Study results and caveats: CD4+ and CD8+ T cells in blood underwent clonal expansion by week 6 at 0.1 to 3.0 mg/kg.

Germline-derived CDR1 and CDR2 are MNHNS and SASEGT. J lost 6 bases, V lost 1 base, and 8 bases had no gene match. The CDR3 has 16 amino acids. Patients had blood sampled at baseline and again on cycle 4 day 1 and cycle 7 day 1. The repertoire was sequenced with immunoSEQ multiplex PCR; TCRdb's copy has only in-frame clones and lacks some. Found here are 65,000 to 80,000 clones, over 75% of them singletons; the top ten hold around 8%. The source material was CD4+ or CD8+ T cells sorted from blood, sampled in a trial of the OX40 agonist ivuxolimab. The sequence derives from an adult with an advanced solid tumor such as melanoma, head and neck, liver or kidney cancer. The J gene is TRBJ2-1, the V gene TRBV6-1; 8 bases align to TRBD1. This CDR3 is CASSEEVGQEVNEQFF. CDR3 in DNA: TGTGCCAGCAGTGAAGAGGTGGGACAGGAAGTCAATGAGCAGTTCTTC.